The entry that follows covers one TCR beta chain sequence. Its antigen is unknown. The V and J ends lost 0 bases and 4 bases respectively, with 13 bases between them. Germline V gene lookup returns CDR1 SGHRS and CDR2 YFSETQ. The CDR3 length is 16 residues. These data belong to a study of cytomegalovirus exposure and HLA in healthy donors. Study overall: Clustering assigned approximately 79% of the roughly 380 genotyped donors to the Caucasian-associated ancestry cluster. The study, taken as a whole, reports: Common viral pathogens were later found to be apparently linked to several of the most significant clusters.

A multiplex PCR was run with 60 Vbeta primers and 13 Jbeta primers. Some clones are missing from TCRdb's copy, which holds only in-frame ones; the method was immunoSEQ multiplex PCR. The data hold some 120,000 clones, with more than 80% observed a single time. Sequences were obtained from PBMCs. The chain uses TRBV5-1 and TRBJ2-2; TRBD1 is a possible D gene (6 bases). The TCR sequence derives from a woman aged 25 to 45 in good health and CMV-seropositive. For the CDR3, the DNA is TGCGCCAGCAGCTTGGCAGAACAGGGCCGCACCGGGGAGCTGTTTTTT. As protein: CASSLAEQGRTGELFF.